The rows below give T cell receptor beta chains drawn from one sample of a study of CD8 T cells in Susac syndrome. TCRdb redid the calling of the immunoSEQ multiplex PCR reads with MiXCR, one entry per CDR3 protein. The sample contains 200,000 to 250,000 distinct CDR3 sequences, roughly 93% of which appear only once. The sequenced sample consisted of CD4+ T cells from PBMCs. Receptors were obtained from a human donor with Susac syndrome. Each CDR3 is given with its conserved first and last residue. D genes are given only for firm matches. Only part of the rows carry a size: once, few, many, or a class if the clone is expanded.

V gene: TRBV6-1
D gene: TRBD2
J gene: TRBJ2-5
clone size: -
CDR3 protein: CASSEAASGGAVTQYF
CDR3 DNA: TGTGCCAGCAGTGAAGCGGCTAGCGGGGGGGCAGTGACCCAGTACTTC

V gene: TRBV29-1
D gene: -
J gene: TRBJ1-1
clone size: -
CDR3 protein: CSVGQVNTEAFF
CDR3 DNA: TGCAGCGTTGGCCAGGTGAACACTGAAGCTTTCTTT

V gene: TRBV9
D gene: TRBD1
J gene: TRBJ2-7
clone size: -
CDR3 protein: CASSVGTGGGEQYF
CDR3 DNA: TGTGCCAGCAGCGTAGGGACAGGGGGTGGCGAGCAGTACTTC

V gene: TRBV7-7
D gene: -
J gene: TRBJ2-5
clone size: -
CDR3 protein: CASSPRGRREAQYF
CDR3 DNA: TGTGCTAGCAGCCCCAGGGGGCGACGGGAGGCCCAGTACTTC

V gene: TRBV20-1
D gene: -
J gene: TRBJ1-5
clone size: -
CDR3 protein: CSAGGQGNQPQHF
CDR3 DNA: TGCAGTGCAGGGGGGCAGGGAAATCAGCCCCAGCATTTT

V gene: TRBV28
D gene: -
J gene: TRBJ2-6
clone size: -
CDR3 protein: CATHGRSGANVLTF
CDR3 DNA: TGTGCCACGCACGGGCGCTCTGGGGCCAACGTCCTGACTTTC

V gene: TRBV7-2
D gene: -
J gene: TRBJ1-5
clone size: -
CDR3 protein: CASSLGLSQPQHF
CDR3 DNA: TGTGCCAGCAGCTTAGGGCTAAGTCAGCCCCAGCATTTT

V gene: TRBV6-5
D gene: -
J gene: TRBJ1-1
clone size: -
CDR3 protein: CASSYSVGFTEAFF
CDR3 DNA: TGTGCCAGCAGTTACTCAGTAGGGTTCACTGAAGCTTTCTTT

V gene: TRBV3-1
D gene: -
J gene: TRBJ2-3
clone size: -
CDR3 protein: CASSPSGADTQYF
CDR3 DNA: TGTGCCAGCAGCCCTTCGGGGGCGGATACGCAGTATTTT

V gene: TRBV24-1
D gene: -
J gene: TRBJ1-1
clone size: -
CDR3 protein: CATRRGTGTEAFF
CDR3 DNA: TGTGCCACCCGTCGCGGGACGGGCACTGAAGCTTTCTTT

V gene: TRBV6-6
D gene: -
J gene: TRBJ1-1
clone size: -
CDR3 protein: CASETPGEGTEAFF
CDR3 DNA: TGTGCCAGCGAAACGCCCGGGGAGGGCACTGAAGCTTTCTTT

V gene: TRBV25-1
D gene: TRBD1
J gene: TRBJ2-3
clone size: -
CDR3 protein: CASSEGTGELHTDTQYF
CDR3 DNA: TGTGCCAGCAGTGAAGGGACAGGGGAACTCCACACAGATACGCAGTATTTT

V gene: TRBV18
D gene: -
J gene: TRBJ2-1
clone size: -
CDR3 protein: CASSPPGRSSYNEQFF
CDR3 DNA: TGTGCCAGCTCACCACCGGGCAGGAGCTCCTACAATGAGCAGTTCTTC

V gene: TRBV6-6
D gene: -
J gene: TRBJ1-1
clone size: -
CDR3 protein: CASSYPPGTEAFF
CDR3 DNA: TGTGCCAGCAGTTACCCACCCGGCACTGAAGCTTTCTTT

V gene: TRBV30
D gene: -
J gene: TRBJ1-4
clone size: -
CDR3 protein: CAWRAGTNEKLFF
CDR3 DNA: TGTGCCTGGAGGGCAGGGACTAATGAAAAACTGTTTTTT

V gene: TRBV14
D gene: TRBD1
J gene: TRBJ1-6
clone size: -
CDR3 protein: CASGPQGVGSPLHF
CDR3 DNA: TGTGCCAGCGGCCCCCAGGGGGTAGGTTCACCCCTCCACTTT

V gene: TRBV11-3
D gene: -
J gene: TRBJ2-1
clone size: -
CDR3 protein: CASSLNILNEQFF
CDR3 DNA: TGTGCCAGCAGCTTGAACATACTCAATGAGCAGTTCTTC

V gene: TRBV20-1
D gene: -
J gene: TRBJ2-6
clone size: -
CDR3 protein: CSARDLERTNVLTF
CDR3 DNA: TGCAGTGCTAGAGATCTCGAGAGAACCAACGTCCTGACTTTC

V gene: TRBV7-9
D gene: -
J gene: TRBJ1-6
clone size: -
CDR3 protein: CASSLYRVDSPLHF
CDR3 DNA: TGTGCCAGCAGCTTATACAGGGTCGATTCACCCCTCCACTTT

V gene: TRBV20-1
D gene: -
J gene: TRBJ1-1
clone size: -
CDR3 protein: CSAAGNTEAFF
CDR3 DNA: TGCAGTGCCGCAGGGAACACTGAAGCTTTCTTT

V gene: TRBV6-2/TRBV6-3
D gene: -
J gene: TRBJ1-5
clone size: -
CDR3 protein: CASSWSWGSGQPQHF
CDR3 DNA: TGTGCCAGCAGTTGGTCGTGGGGATCGGGCCAGCCCCAGCATTTT

V gene: TRBV19
D gene: -
J gene: TRBJ1-4
clone size: -
CDR3 protein: CASGEGATNEKLFF
CDR3 DNA: TGTGCCAGTGGCGAAGGGGCAACTAATGAAAAACTGTTTTTT

V gene: TRBV2
D gene: -
J gene: TRBJ1-5
clone size: -
CDR3 protein: CASSVGRNQPQHF
CDR3 DNA: TGTGCCAGCAGCGTCGGACGGAATCAGCCCCAGCATTTT

V gene: TRBV12-3/TRBV12-4
D gene: -
J gene: TRBJ1-2
clone size: -
CDR3 protein: CASSLAGRSSYGYTF
CDR3 DNA: TGTGCCAGCAGTTTGGCAGGGCGGTCGTCCTATGGCTACACCTTC

V gene: TRBV20-1
D gene: TRBD2
J gene: TRBJ2-1
clone size: -
CDR3 protein: CSVPGTSGIYNEQFF
CDR3 DNA: TGCAGTGTCCCCGGGACTAGCGGGATCTACAATGAGCAGTTCTTC

V gene: TRBV12-3/TRBV12-4
D gene: -
J gene: TRBJ2-2
clone size: -
CDR3 protein: CATWARETGELFF
CDR3 DNA: TGTGCCACCTGGGCCCGGGAAACCGGGGAGCTGTTTTTT

V gene: TRBV18
D gene: -
J gene: TRBJ2-1
clone size: -
CDR3 protein: CASSRREPQGPGHEQFF
CDR3 DNA: TGTGCCAGCTCACGAAGGGAGCCTCAGGGCCCGGGCCATGAGCAGTTCTTC

V gene: TRBV11-2
D gene: -
J gene: TRBJ1-6
clone size: -
CDR3 protein: CASSFRDVLSPLHF
CDR3 DNA: TGTGCCAGCAGCTTCCGGGACGTCCTTTCACCCCTCCACTTT

V gene: TRBV12-5
D gene: -
J gene: TRBJ1-1
clone size: -
CDR3 protein: CASGLGIGNTEAFF
CDR3 DNA: TGTGCTAGTGGTTTAGGCATAGGGAACACTGAAGCTTTCTTT

V gene: TRBV12-3/TRBV12-4
D gene: TRBD1
J gene: TRBJ1-2
clone size: -
CDR3 protein: CASSLAHETGHGYTF
CDR3 DNA: TGTGCCAGCAGTTTGGCACACGAGACAGGGCATGGCTACACCTTC

V gene: TRBV6-2/TRBV6-3
D gene: TRBD2
J gene: TRBJ2-2
clone size: -
CDR3 protein: CASTSAGGATGELFF
CDR3 DNA: TGTGCCAGCACCTCAGCGGGGGGAGCCACCGGGGAGCTGTTTTTT

V gene: TRBV7-2
D gene: TRBD2
J gene: TRBJ2-7
clone size: -
CDR3 protein: CASSSGGPGHEQYF
CDR3 DNA: TGTGCCAGCAGCTCGGGGGGGCCCGGACACGAGCAGTACTTC

V gene: TRBV9
D gene: TRBD2
J gene: TRBJ2-5
clone size: -
CDR3 protein: CASSPPGEAGGRETQYF
CDR3 DNA: TGTGCCAGCAGCCCCCCCGGGGAGGCGGGGGGGCGGGAGACCCAGTACTTC

V gene: TRBV3-1
D gene: -
J gene: TRBJ2-7
clone size: -
CDR3 protein: CASSQDMGEQYF
CDR3 DNA: TGTGCCAGCAGCCAAGATATGGGCGAGCAGTACTTC

V gene: TRBV6-5
D gene: -
J gene: TRBJ1-6
clone size: -
CDR3 protein: CASIPPGGNSPLHF
CDR3 DNA: TGTGCCAGCATCCCTCCCGGGGGTAATTCACCCCTCCACTTT

V gene: TRBV2
D gene: TRBD2
J gene: TRBJ2-1
clone size: -
CDR3 protein: CASRPLGGGYNEQFF
CDR3 DNA: TGTGCCAGCAGGCCCTTGGGCGGGGGATACAATGAGCAGTTCTTC

V gene: TRBV6-5
D gene: -
J gene: TRBJ1-1
clone size: -
CDR3 protein: CASSYSGTGHTEAFF
CDR3 DNA: TGTGCCAGCAGTTACTCGGGTACAGGGCATACTGAAGCTTTCTTT

V gene: TRBV6-6
D gene: -
J gene: TRBJ1-1
clone size: -
CDR3 protein: CASSYSGGAGF
CDR3 DNA: TGTGCCAGCAGTTACTCGGGAGGGGCTGGGTTT

V gene: TRBV20-1
D gene: -
J gene: TRBJ2-2
clone size: -
CDR3 protein: CSPWAANTGELFF
CDR3 DNA: TGCAGTCCCTGGGCAGCGAACACCGGGGAGCTGTTTTTT

V gene: TRBV2
D gene: -
J gene: TRBJ2-7
clone size: -
CDR3 protein: CASSENFRRPYEQYF
CDR3 DNA: TGTGCCAGCAGTGAAAACTTTCGGCGTCCCTACGAGCAGTACTTC

V gene: TRBV6-6
D gene: -
J gene: TRBJ1-6
clone size: -
CDR3 protein: CASSYPGPAYNSPLHF
CDR3 DNA: TGTGCCAGCAGTTACCCCGGCCCGGCCTATAATTCACCCCTCCACTTT

V gene: TRBV19
D gene: TRBD1
J gene: TRBJ2-5
clone size: -
CDR3 protein: CATRDRETQYF
CDR3 DNA: TGTGCCACCCGGGACAGAGAGACCCAGTACTTC

V gene: TRBV20-1
D gene: -
J gene: TRBJ2-1
clone size: -
CDR3 protein: CSAPGWNEQFF
CDR3 DNA: TGCAGTGCTCCCGGATGGAATGAGCAGTTCTTC

V gene: TRBV28
D gene: -
J gene: TRBJ2-3
clone size: -
CDR3 protein: CASVGDATDTQYF
CDR3 DNA: TGTGCCAGCGTGGGGGACGCAACAGATACGCAGTATTTT

V gene: TRBV7-9
D gene: -
J gene: TRBJ1-6
clone size: once
CDR3 protein: CASSLVAGTYNSPLHF
CDR3 DNA: TGTGCCAGCAGCTTAGTCGCGGGCACCTATAATTCACCCCTCCACTTT

V gene: TRBV6-2/TRBV6-3
D gene: -
J gene: TRBJ1-1
clone size: -
CDR3 protein: CASSPQGYGNTEAFF
CDR3 DNA: TGTGCCAGCAGCCCACAGGGATATGGAAACACTGAAGCTTTCTTT

V gene: TRBV12-5
D gene: -
J gene: TRBJ1-1
clone size: -
CDR3 protein: CASGSSRGSEAFF
CDR3 DNA: TGTGCTAGTGGCTCTTCGAGGGGATCTGAAGCTTTCTTT

V gene: TRBV7-2
D gene: -
J gene: TRBJ1-6
clone size: -
CDR3 protein: CASSLAFGSSYNSPLHF
CDR3 DNA: TGTGCCAGCAGCTTAGCCTTTGGGAGCTCCTATAATTCACCCCTCCACTTT

V gene: TRBV7-2
D gene: TRBD2
J gene: TRBJ2-2
clone size: -
CDR3 protein: CASSPQRGGTGELFF
CDR3 DNA: TGTGCCAGCAGCCCTCAGCGGGGGGGCACCGGGGAGCTGTTTTTT

V gene: TRBV7-3
D gene: -
J gene: TRBJ2-2
clone size: -
CDR3 protein: CASSPGVGRTGELFF
CDR3 DNA: TGTGCCAGCAGCCCAGGGGTAGGAAGAACCGGGGAGCTGTTTTTT

V gene: TRBV4-1
D gene: TRBD1
J gene: TRBJ2-5
clone size: -
CDR3 protein: CASSRVQGAGETQYF
CDR3 DNA: TGCGCCAGCAGCCGAGTACAGGGGGCAGGGGAGACCCAGTACTTC

V gene: TRBV28
D gene: -
J gene: TRBJ1-4
clone size: -
CDR3 protein: CASSFPGTAGEKLFF
CDR3 DNA: TGTGCCAGCAGTTTCCCGGGGACCGCCGGTGAAAAACTGTTTTTT

V gene: TRBV6-5
D gene: -
J gene: TRBJ2-4
clone size: -
CDR3 protein: CASHRPGENIQYF
CDR3 DNA: TGTGCCAGCCACAGACCAGGGGAAAACATTCAGTACTTC

V gene: TRBV7-2
D gene: TRBD2
J gene: TRBJ2-5
clone size: once
CDR3 protein: CASSLGGEGTQYF
CDR3 DNA: TGTGCCAGCAGCTTAGGGGGGGAGGGGACCCAGTACTTC

V gene: TRBV7-2
D gene: -
J gene: TRBJ1-6
clone size: few
CDR3 protein: CASSRGGQNSPLHF
CDR3 DNA: TGTGCCAGCAGCCGCGGGGGTCAGAATTCACCCCTCCACTTT

V gene: TRBV9
D gene: -
J gene: TRBJ1-1
clone size: -
CDR3 protein: CASSPRAIMNTEAFF
CDR3 DNA: TGTGCCAGCAGCCCCCGAGCGATAATGAACACTGAAGCTTTCTTT

V gene: TRBV18
D gene: TRBD1
J gene: TRBJ1-2
clone size: -
CDR3 protein: CASSPMGQAIPYGYTF
CDR3 DNA: TGTGCCAGCTCACCGATGGGACAGGCTATACCCTATGGCTACACCTTC

V gene: TRBV20-1
D gene: TRBD1
J gene: TRBJ2-7
clone size: -
CDR3 protein: CSARDRRTGAYEQYF
CDR3 DNA: TGCAGTGCTAGAGATAGAAGGACAGGGGCCTACGAGCAGTACTTC

V gene: TRBV13
D gene: TRBD1
J gene: TRBJ2-1
clone size: -
CDR3 protein: CASGPTGGDEQFF
CDR3 DNA: TGTGCCAGCGGACCGACAGGGGGAGATGAGCAGTTCTTC

V gene: TRBV7-9
D gene: -
J gene: TRBJ1-2
clone size: once
CDR3 protein: CASSTLVQGGYTF
CDR3 DNA: TGTGCCAGCAGCACCTTGGTGCAGGGCGGCTACACCTTC